The 24 T cell receptor beta chains in this list originate from one sample, sequenced in a study of tumor-infiltrating lymphocytes in oesophageal squamous cell carcinoma. TCRdb called the PCR reads again in MiXCR, with one record for every CDR3 protein. The table lists 18,000 or so distinct CDR3 sequences, 35% to 45% of them singletons. The sequenced sample consisted of normal esophageal tissue next to the tumor. Receptors originate from a female donor with esophageal squamous cell carcinoma.

This clonotype was observed many times. As DNA, the CDR3 is TGTGCCAGCTCACCGGCTATCCACACAGATACGCAGTATTTT. Residues: CASSPAIHTDTQYF. V gene TRBV18 combines with J gene TRBJ2-3; D is uncertain. The CDR3 loop spans 14 amino acids. Germline V gene lookup returns CDR1 KGHSH and CDR2 LQKENI. V was trimmed by 3 bases and J by 2 bases, leaving 9 bases between them. The full variable domain, rest sourced from reference TRBV18 and TRBJ2-3, is NAGVMQNPRHLVRRRGQEARLRCSPMKGHSHVYWYRQLPEEGLKFMVYLQKENIIDESGMPKERFSAEFPKEGPSILRIQQVVRGDSAAYFCASSPAIHTDTQYFGPGTRLTVL.

This clonotype appeared many times. This may be a read error: a much more frequent sequence differs by one nucleotide. The chain couples TRBV27 to TRBJ2-7; tentative D call: TRBD2 (5 bases). Germline lookup yields CDR1 MNHEY and CDR2 SMNVEV (reference sequence). The CDR3 has 16 amino acids. V lost 0 bases and J lost 7, with 19 bases in between. The CDR3 region has the DNA TGTGCCAGCAGTTTATCAGGAGGCTCTAAGTACAATGAGCAGTACTTC. Amino acid sequence: CASSLSGGSKYNEQYF.

This chain links TRBV24-1 with TRBJ2-7; 8 nucleotides align to TRBD2. The end of the DNA fits TRBJ2-1 better, so the J call may be wrong. The CDR3 loop spans 16 amino acids. Germline V gives CDR1 KGHDR, CDR2 SFDVKD. This chain's CDR3 is CATSDPQGLERNEQFF. The CDR3 DNA sequence: TGTGCCACCAGTGATCCGCAGGGACTAGAACGGAATGAGCAGTTCTTC.

The chain couples TRBV20-1 to TRBJ2-4; 8 bases align to TRBD2. Gene TRBJ2-1 matches the end of the DNA better, so the J call may be wrong. The CDR3 spans 15 residues. Germline V gene sequence: CDR1 DFQATT, CDR2 SNEGSKA (reference sequence). This CDR3 reads CSARDPGGVGDEQFF. The CDR3 region has the DNA TGCAGTGCTAGAGATCCCGGGGGGGTTGGCGATGAGCAGTTCTTC.

V usage is TRBV7-2 and J usage is TRBJ1-1; 7 positions agree with TRBD2. The closer fit of TRBJ2-2 to the DNA end suggests the J call may be wrong. Germline CDR1 is SGHTA and CDR2 is FQGNSA. The CDR3 has 15 amino acids. CDR3 bases: TGTGCCAGCAGCTACAGCGGGAAGGGCACCGGGGAGCTGTTTTTT. Its protein is CASSYSGKGTGELFF.

The chain links TRBV12-3 or TRBV12-4 to TRBJ2-5; D unclear. CDR3 length: 11 amino acids. V was trimmed by 6 bases and J by 11 bases, leaving 13 bases between them. The CDR3 DNA follows: TGTGCCAGCAGCCCAGGAGTTGAGCAGTACTTC. This gives the protein CASSPGVEQYF.

By sample share, this clonotype is medium-sized. The V gene is TRBV24-1, the J gene TRBJ2-1; 9 nucleotides line up with TRBD2. This CDR3 region has 14 residues. J gave up 7 bases and V 5 bases, and 5 bases lay outside the gene matches. CDR1 and CDR2 from the germline V gene are KGHDR and SFDVKD. CDR3 sequence (DNA): TGTGCCACCAGTGCCGGGACTAGCCAAAATGAGCAGTTCTTC. It codes for CATSAGTSQNEQFF.

To note about this clonotype: Here the CDR3 omits its conserved ending phenylalanine or tryptophan, so a read error is the likely source. No DNA is shown, since the ends of the CDR3 on it are uncertain; the CDR3 is the one TCRdb lists. This chain links TRBV7-3 with TRBJ1-1. The CDR3 has 20 amino acids, counting both end residues. CDR1 SGHTA and CDR2 FQGTGA come from the germline V gene. CDR3 sequence: CASLPGGDERMSQIRSILAQ.

As for this clonotype: The junction departs from germline at one end; a sequencing error may be responsible. The chain couples TRBV7-6 to TRBJ2-7; 14 nucleotides agree with TRBD2. The J call may not be correct, given that the DNA end is closer to TRBJ2-1. Germline V gene data show CDR1 as SGHVS and CDR2 as FNYEAQ. This CDR3 is built from 18 residues. The CDR3 sequence is CASSLVRTSGGLYNEQFF. The CDR3 DNA reads TGTGCTAGCAGCTTAGTAAGGACTAGCGGGGGGCTTTACAATGAGCAGTTCTTC.

This clonotype appeared many times. The chain carries TRBV6-1 and TRBJ2-1; 13 nucleotides match TRBD2. Looked up from germline, CDR1 is MNHNS and CDR2 is SASEGT. V lost 4 bases to trimming and J lost 12 bases; unmatched junction nucleotides: 9. The CDR3 runs to 15 residues. The DNA of the CDR3 is TGTGCCAGCAGTGTACGGACTAGCGGGAGAGGGGGGCAGTTCTTC. It encodes CASSVRTSGRGGQFF.

V is TRBV7-8 and J is TRBJ2-6, with TRBD2 identical over 11 bases. The end of the DNA is better explained by TRBJ2-7, so the J call may be wrong. The CDR3 is made up of 16 amino acids. The germline V gene encodes CDR1 SGHVS and CDR2 FQNEAQ. The DNA for the CDR3 is TGTGCCAGCAGCTTAGAGACTAGCGGGGCTCCCTACGAGCAGTACTTC. Translated: CASSLETSGAPYEQYF.

About this clonotype: One end of the junction fails to match germline, which may point to a read error. The chain couples TRBV28 to TRBJ2-6, with 8 nucleotides matching TRBD2. The germline CDR1 and CDR2 sequences are MDHEN and SYDVKM. The CDR3 length is 11 residues. The CDR3 protein is CASSSGTGGVF. Written as DNA, the CDR3 is TGTGCCAGCAGTTCAGGGACCGGGGGGGTCTTC.

In the case of this clonotype: A junction end diverges from the germline sequence, so it may reflect a read error. The J gene is TRBJ2-7, the V gene TRBV7-7; 7 nucleotides match TRBD1. This CDR3 has 13 residues. Germline V gene data show CDR1 as SSHAT and CDR2 as FNYEAQ (reference sequence). The CDR3 nucleotides read TGTGCTAGCAGCCTTAAGGGACAGAGTGCCCAGTACTTC. It encodes CASSLKGQSAQYF.

This clonotype was recorded at least ten times. V and J are TRBV19 and TRBJ2-5; TRBD1 might be the D (6 bases). Germline CDR1 is LNHDA and CDR2 is SQIVND (reference sequence). V was shortened by 5 bases and J by 5 bases, with 12 bases between the two germline ends. The CDR3 length is 13 residues. Here the CDR3 DNA reads TGTGCCAGTAGTGGAAACAGGGATGAGACCCAGTACTTC. It translates to CASSGNRDETQYF. The full variable domain, its missing parts supplied by reference TRBV19 and TRBJ2-5, is DGGITQSPKYLFRKEGQNVTLSCEQNLNHDAMYWYRQDPGQGLRLIYYSQIVNDFQKGDIAEGYSVSREKKESFPLTVTSAQKNPTAFYLCASSGNRDETQYFGPGTRLLVL.

The chain has TRBV6-6 and TRBJ2-1; possibly TRBD1 for D (5 bases). This CDR3 has 16 amino acids. The V gene's germline CDR1 is MNHNY and CDR2 SVGAGI (reference sequence). Trimming shortened V by 0 bases and J by 5 bases, and 14 bases separated the two germline ends. The CDR3: CASSYSPTGPHNEQFF. The CDR3 DNA follows: TGTGCCAGCAGTTACTCCCCCACAGGCCCCCACAATGAGCAGTTCTTC.

This chain connects TRBV12-3 or TRBV12-4 to TRBJ2-5; D remains ambiguous. The J call may be in error: the DNA end matches TRBJ2-6 better. The CDR3 spans 13 residues. CDR3 coding DNA: TGTGCCAGCAGTTTAGTTGGGGCCAACGTCCTGACTTTC. It yields the protein CASSLVGANVLTF.

The chain links TRBV6-1 to TRBJ2-7; 9 bases fit TRBD2. The germline V gene has CDR1 MNHNS and CDR2 SASEGT. The CDR3 contains 13 residues. J gave up 4 bases and V 10 bases, and 8 bases lay outside the gene matches. The CDR3 spells CATRLAVQYEQYF. CDR3 sequence (DNA): TGTGCCACCCGACTAGCGGTCCAATACGAGCAGTACTTC.

The chain couples TRBV3-1 to TRBJ2-2, with TRBD2 identical over 9 bases. V gave up 3 bases and J gave up 3 bases; unmatched junction bases: 5. Germline CDR1 reads LGHDT; CDR2 reads YNNKEL (reference sequence). This CDR3 spans 16 amino acids. For the CDR3, the DNA is TGTGCCAGCAGCCAGGGACTAGCCCGCGACACCGGGGAGCTGTTTTTT. Its translation: CASSQGLARDTGELFF.

The chain recombines TRBV7-2 with TRBJ2-6; 8 bases map to TRBD1. V dropped 4 bases and J dropped 4; count of bases not matched to a gene: 3. The CDR3 is 15 amino acids. CDR1 and CDR2 from the germline V gene are SGHTA and FQGNSA. As DNA, the CDR3 is TGTGCCAGCAGCTCGGGACAGGCCGGGGCCAACGTCCTGACTTTC. It encodes CASSSGQAGANVLTF.

The chain recombines TRBV28 with TRBJ1-1; D may be TRBD1 (6 bases). This CDR3 has 16 residues. Per germline, CDR1 MDHEN and CDR2 SYDVKM. Trimming shortened V by 5 bases and J by 0 bases, and 16 bases separated the two germline ends. The chain's CDR3 is CASSPYAGTMNTEAFF. DNA for the CDR3: TGTGCCAGCAGTCCGTATGCCGGGACAATGAACACTGAAGCTTTCTTT.

This clonotype was counted many times. V and J are TRBV11-2 and TRBJ2-3, with unresolved D. The CDR3 spans 12 residues. Trimming shortened V by 1 base and J by 5 bases, and 4 bases separated the two germline ends. Germline V gives CDR1 SGHAT, CDR2 FQNNGV. The CDR3 bases are TGTGCCAGCAGCTTAGTTGGAGATACGCAGTATTTT. As protein: CASSLVGDTQYF.

Turning to this clonotype: An end of the junction differs from the germline gene, which may be a read error. The CDR3 DNA is TGTGCCAGCAGTTTTGAGGGAATGGACACCGGGGAGCTGTATTTT. Translating gives CASSFEGMDTGELYF. This chain joins TRBV12-3 or TRBV12-4 and TRBJ1-1, with D possibly being TRBD1 (5 bases). The CDR3 runs to 15 residues.

The J gene is TRBJ1-1, the V gene TRBV12-3 or TRBV12-4; 7 bases map to TRBD1. The length of the CDR3 is 15 residues. V lost 3 bases and J lost 4; bases outside the gene matches: 8. The CDR3 DNA follows: TGTGCCAGCAGTTTTGGGACAGAACGAGGCACTGAAGCTTTCTTT. This sequence encodes CASSFGTERGTEAFF.

A few counts support this clonotype. The CDR3 region has the DNA TGTGCCAGCAGGGAACAGGGGGCGCGGGAAAAACTGTTTTTT. It specifies CASREQGAREKLFF. The chain couples TRBV6-2 or TRBV6-3 to TRBJ1-4; 9 bases line up with TRBD1. The CDR3 has 14 residues. With 6 bases clipped from V and 8 bases from J, the junction kept 7 bases outside the gene matches. Germline loops: CDR1 MNHEY, CDR2 SVGEGT.